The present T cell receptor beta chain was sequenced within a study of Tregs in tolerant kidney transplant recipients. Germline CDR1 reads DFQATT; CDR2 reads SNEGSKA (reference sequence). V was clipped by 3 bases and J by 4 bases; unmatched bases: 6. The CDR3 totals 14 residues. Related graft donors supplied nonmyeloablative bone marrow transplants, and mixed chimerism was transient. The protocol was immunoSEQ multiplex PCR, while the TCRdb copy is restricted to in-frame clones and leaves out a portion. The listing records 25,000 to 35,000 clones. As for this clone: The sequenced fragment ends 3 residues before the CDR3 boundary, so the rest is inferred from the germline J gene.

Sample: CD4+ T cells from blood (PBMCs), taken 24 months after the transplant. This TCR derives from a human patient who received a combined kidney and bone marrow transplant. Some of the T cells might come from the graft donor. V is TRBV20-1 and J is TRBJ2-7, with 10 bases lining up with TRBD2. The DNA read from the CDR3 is TGCAGTGCTAGTTCCGGACTAGCGGCGTACGAG. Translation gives CSASSGLAAYE. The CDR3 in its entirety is CSASSGLAAYEQYF.